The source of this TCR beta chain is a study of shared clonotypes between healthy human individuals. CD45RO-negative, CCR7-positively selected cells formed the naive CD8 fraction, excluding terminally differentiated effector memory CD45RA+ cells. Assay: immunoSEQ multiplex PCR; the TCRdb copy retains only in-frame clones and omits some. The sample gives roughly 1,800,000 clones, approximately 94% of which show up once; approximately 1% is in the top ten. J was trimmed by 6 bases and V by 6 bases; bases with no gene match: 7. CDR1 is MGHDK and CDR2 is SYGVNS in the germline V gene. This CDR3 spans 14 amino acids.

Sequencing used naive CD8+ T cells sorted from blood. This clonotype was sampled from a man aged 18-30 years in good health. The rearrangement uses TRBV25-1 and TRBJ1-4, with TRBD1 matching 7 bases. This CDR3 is CASSRRDSYEKLFF. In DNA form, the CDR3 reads TGTGCCAGCAGCCGGAGGGACAGCTATGAAAAACTGTTTTTT.